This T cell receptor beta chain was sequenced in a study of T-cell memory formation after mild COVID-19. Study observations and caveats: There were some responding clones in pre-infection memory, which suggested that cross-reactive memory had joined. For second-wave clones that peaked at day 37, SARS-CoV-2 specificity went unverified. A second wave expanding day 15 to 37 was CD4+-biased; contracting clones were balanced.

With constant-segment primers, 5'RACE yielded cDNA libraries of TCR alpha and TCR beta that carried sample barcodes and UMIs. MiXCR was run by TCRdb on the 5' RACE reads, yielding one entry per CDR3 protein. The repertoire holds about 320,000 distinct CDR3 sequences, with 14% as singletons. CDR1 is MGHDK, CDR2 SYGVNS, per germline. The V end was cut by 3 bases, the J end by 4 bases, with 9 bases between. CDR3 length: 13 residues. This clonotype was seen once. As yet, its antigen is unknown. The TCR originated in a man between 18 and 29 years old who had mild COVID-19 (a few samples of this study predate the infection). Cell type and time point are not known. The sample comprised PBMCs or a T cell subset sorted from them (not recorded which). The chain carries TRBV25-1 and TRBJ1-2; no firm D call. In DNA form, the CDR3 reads TGTGCCAGCAGTGATTGGGAGCGCTATGGCTACACCTTC. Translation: CASSDWERYGYTF.